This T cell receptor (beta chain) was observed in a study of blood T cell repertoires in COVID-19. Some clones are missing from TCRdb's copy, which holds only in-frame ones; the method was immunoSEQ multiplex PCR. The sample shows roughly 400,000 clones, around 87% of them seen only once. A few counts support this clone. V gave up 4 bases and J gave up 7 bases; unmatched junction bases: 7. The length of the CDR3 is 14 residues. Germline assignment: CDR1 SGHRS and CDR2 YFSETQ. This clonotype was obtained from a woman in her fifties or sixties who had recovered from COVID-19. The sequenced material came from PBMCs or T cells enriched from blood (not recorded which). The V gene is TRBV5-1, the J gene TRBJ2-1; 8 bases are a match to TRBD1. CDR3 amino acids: CASSGGWTGNEQFF. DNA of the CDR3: TGCGCCAGCAGCGGCGGGTGGACAGGGAATGAGCAGTTCTTC. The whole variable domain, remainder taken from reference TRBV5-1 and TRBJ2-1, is KAGVTQTPRYLIKTRGQQVTLSCSPISGHRSVSWYQQTPGQGLQFLFEYFSETQRNKGNFPGRFSGRQFSNSRSEMNVSTLELGDSALYLCASSGGWTGNEQFFGPGTRLTVL.